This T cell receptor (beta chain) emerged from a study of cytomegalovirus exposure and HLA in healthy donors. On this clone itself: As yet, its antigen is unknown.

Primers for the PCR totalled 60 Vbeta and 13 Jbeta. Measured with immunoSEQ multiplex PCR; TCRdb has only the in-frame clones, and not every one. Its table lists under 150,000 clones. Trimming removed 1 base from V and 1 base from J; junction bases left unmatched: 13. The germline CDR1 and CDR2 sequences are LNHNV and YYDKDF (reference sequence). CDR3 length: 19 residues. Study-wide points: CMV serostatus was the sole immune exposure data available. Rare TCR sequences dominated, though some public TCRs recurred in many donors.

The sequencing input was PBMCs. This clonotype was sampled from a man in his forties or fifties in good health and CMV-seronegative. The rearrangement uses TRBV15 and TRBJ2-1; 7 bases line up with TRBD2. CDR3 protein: CATSRAGPAGSSSYNEQFF. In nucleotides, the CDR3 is TGTGCCACCAGCAGAGCCGGTCCAGCGGGGTCCTCTTCCTACAATGAGCAGTTCTTC.